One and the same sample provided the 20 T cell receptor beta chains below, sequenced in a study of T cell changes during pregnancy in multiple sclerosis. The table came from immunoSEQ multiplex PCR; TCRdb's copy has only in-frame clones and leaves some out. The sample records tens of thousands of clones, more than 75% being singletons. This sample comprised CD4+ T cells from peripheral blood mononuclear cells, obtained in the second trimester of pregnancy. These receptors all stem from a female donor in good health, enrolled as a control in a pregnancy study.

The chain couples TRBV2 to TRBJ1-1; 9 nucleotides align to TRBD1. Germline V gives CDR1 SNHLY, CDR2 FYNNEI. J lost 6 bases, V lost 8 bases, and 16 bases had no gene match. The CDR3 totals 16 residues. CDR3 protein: CASGSPGQGAVAEAFF. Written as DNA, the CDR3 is TGTGCCAGCGGATCACCGGGACAGGGTGCCGTGGCTGAAGCTTTCTTT.

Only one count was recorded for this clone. CDR3 sequence (DNA): TGTGCCAGTAGTGCCAGCCGTGGCGGCCAAGAGACCCAGTACTTC. Encoded protein: CASSASRGGQETQYF. The chain employs TRBV19 and TRBJ2-5, with no clear D. The ends were cut back, 5 bases at V and 1 base at J, with 14 bases in the middle. Germline V lookup: CDR1 LNHDA, CDR2 SQIVND (reference sequence). The CDR3 has 15 amino acids.

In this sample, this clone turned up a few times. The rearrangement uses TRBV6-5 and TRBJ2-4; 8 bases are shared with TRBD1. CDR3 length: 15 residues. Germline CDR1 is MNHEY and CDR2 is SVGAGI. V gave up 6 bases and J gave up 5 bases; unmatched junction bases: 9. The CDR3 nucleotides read TGTGCCAGCAGACCCATAAGGACAGGGCAAAACATTCAGTACTTC. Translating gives CASRPIRTGQNIQYF.

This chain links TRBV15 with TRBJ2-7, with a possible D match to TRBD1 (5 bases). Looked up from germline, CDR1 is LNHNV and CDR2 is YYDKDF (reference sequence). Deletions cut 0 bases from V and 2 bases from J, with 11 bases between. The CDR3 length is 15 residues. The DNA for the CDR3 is TGTGCCACCAGCAGAGAGCACCAGGGCCCCTACGAGCAGTACTTC. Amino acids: CATSREHQGPYEQYF.

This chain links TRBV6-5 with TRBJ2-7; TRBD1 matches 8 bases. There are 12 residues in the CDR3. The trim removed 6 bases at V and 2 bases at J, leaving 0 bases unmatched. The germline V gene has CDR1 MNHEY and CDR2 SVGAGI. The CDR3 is CASRDRAYEQYF. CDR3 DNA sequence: TGTGCCAGCAGGGACAGGGCCTACGAGCAGTACTTC.

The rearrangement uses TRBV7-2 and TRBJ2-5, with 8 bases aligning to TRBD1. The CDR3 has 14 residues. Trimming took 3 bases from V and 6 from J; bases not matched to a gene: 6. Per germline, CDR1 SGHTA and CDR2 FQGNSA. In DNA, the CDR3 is TGTGCCAGCAGCTTGGGACAGGCGCGACAGACCCAGTACTTC. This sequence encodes CASSLGQARQTQYF.

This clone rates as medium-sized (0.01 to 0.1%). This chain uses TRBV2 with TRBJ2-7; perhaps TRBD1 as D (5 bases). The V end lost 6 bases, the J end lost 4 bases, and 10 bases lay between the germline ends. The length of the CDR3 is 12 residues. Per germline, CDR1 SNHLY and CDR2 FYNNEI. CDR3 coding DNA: TGTGCCAGCAGCTTCGACAGATACGAGCAGTACTTC. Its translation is CASSFDRYEQYF.

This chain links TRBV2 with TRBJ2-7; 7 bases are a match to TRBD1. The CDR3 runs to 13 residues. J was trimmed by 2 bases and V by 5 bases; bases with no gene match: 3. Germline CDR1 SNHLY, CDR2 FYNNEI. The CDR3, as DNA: TGTGCCAGCAGTCGAACAGGGGCCTACGAGCAGTACTTC. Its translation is CASSRTGAYEQYF.

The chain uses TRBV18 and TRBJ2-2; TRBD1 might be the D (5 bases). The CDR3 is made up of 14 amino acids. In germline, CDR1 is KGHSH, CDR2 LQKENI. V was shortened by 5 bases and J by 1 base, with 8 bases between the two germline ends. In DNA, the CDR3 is TGTGCCAGCTCAACTACAGGGAACACCGGGGAGCTGTTTTTT. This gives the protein CASSTTGNTGELFF.

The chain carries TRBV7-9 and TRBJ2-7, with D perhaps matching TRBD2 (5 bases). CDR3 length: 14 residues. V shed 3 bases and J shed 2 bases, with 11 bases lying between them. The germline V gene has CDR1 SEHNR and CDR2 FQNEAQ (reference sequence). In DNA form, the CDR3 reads TGTGCCAGCAGCTTTGACGGACTTCCCTACGAGCAGTACTTC. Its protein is CASSFDGLPYEQYF. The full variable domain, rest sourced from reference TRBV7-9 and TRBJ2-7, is DTGVSQNPRHKITKRGQNVTFRCDPISEHNRLYWYRQTLGQGPEFLTYFQNEAQLEKSRLLSDRFSAERPKGSFSTLEIQRTEQGDSAMYLCASSFDGLPYEQYFGPGTRLTVT.

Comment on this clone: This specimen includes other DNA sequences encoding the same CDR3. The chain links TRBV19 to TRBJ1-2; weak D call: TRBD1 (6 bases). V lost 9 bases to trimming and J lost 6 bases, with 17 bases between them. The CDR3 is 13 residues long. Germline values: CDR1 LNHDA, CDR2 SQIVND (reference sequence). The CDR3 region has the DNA TGTGCCAGCACCCGGGGTCAGGGGAATGGCTACACCTTC. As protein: CASTRGQGNGYTF.

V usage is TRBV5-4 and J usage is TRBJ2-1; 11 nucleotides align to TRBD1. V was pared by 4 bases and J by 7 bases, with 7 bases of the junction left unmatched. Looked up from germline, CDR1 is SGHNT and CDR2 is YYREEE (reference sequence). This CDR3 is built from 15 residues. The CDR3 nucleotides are TGTGCCAGCAGCCAGGGACAGGGGGATTGGAATGAGCAGTTCTTC. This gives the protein CASSQGQGDWNEQFF.

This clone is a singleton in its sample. CDR3 bases: TGCGCCAGCACCCCGCGGGATTTTTTGAACACTGAAGCTTTCTTT. Translation gives CASTPRDFLNTEAFF. The rearrangement links TRBV5-1 to TRBJ1-1, with unresolved D. V shed 6 bases and J shed 0 bases, with 15 bases lying between them. CDR3 length: 15 residues. The germline V gene has CDR1 SGHRS and CDR2 YFSETQ.

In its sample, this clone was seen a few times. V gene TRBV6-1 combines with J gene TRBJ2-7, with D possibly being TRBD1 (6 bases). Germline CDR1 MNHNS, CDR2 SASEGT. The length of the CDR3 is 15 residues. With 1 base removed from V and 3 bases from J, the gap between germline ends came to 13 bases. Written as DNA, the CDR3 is TGTGCCAGCAGTGAAGGAGGGGGACCCTTCTACGAGCAGTACTTC. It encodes CASSEGGGPFYEQYF.

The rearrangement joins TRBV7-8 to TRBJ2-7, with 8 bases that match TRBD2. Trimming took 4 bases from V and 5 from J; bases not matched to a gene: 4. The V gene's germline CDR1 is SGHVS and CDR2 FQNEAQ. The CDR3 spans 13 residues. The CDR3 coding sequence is TGTGCCAGCAGCTCGGGGGGGCGCGACGAGCAGTACTTC. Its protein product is CASSSGGRDEQYF.

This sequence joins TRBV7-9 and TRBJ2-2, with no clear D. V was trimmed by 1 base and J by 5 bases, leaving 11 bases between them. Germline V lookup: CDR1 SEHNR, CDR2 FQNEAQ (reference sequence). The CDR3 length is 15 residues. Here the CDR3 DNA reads TGTGCCAGCAGCTTAGTGCGGCAATTTACCGGGGAGCTGTTTTTT. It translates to CASSLVRQFTGELFF. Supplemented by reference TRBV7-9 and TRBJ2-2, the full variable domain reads DTGVSQNPRHKITKRGQNVTFRCDPISEHNRLYWYRQTLGQGPEFLTYFQNEAQLEKSRLLSDRFSAERPKGSFSTLEIQRTEQGDSAMYLCASSLVRQFTGELFFGEGSRLTVL.

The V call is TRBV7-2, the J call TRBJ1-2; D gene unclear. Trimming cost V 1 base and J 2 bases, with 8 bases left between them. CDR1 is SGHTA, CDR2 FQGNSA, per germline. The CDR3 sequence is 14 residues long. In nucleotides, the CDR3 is TGTGCCAGCAGCTTAGGACCGGGGAACTATGGCTACACCTTC. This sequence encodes CASSLGPGNYGYTF.

The CDR3 bases are TGTGCCAGCAGCCAAGCGGGGGGCTCTAGCACAGATACGCAGTATTTT. Protein: CASSQAGGSSTDTQYF. The J gene is TRBJ2-3, the V gene TRBV4-2, with D tentatively TRBD2 (7 bases). Germline V gene lookup returns CDR1 LGHNA and CDR2 YNFKEQ. V was trimmed by 1 base and J by 0 bases, leaving 11 bases between them. The CDR3 has 16 amino acids.

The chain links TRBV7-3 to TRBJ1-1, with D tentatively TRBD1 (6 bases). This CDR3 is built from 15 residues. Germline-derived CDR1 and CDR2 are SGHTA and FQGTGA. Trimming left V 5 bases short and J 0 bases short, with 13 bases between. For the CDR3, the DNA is TGTGCCAGCAGCCCCACAGGGTCGATGAACACTGAAGCTTTCTTT. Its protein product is CASSPTGSMNTEAFF.

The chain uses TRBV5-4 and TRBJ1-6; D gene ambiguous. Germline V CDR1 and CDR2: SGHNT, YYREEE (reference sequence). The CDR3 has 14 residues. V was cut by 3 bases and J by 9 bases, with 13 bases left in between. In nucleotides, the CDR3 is TGTGCCAGCAGCTCGAGAGATTTGAGTTCACCCCTCCACTTT. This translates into CASSSRDLSSPLHF.